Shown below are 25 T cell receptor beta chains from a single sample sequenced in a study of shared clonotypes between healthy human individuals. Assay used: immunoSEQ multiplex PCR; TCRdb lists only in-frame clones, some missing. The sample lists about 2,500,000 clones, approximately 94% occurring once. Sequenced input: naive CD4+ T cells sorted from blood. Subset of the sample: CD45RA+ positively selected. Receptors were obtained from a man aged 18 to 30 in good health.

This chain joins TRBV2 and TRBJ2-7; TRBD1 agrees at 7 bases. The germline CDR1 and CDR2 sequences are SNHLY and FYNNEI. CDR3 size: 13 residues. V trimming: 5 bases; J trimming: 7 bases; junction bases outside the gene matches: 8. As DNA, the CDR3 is TGTGCCAGCAGTTACAGGGGACCTCGGGAGCAGTACTTC. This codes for CASSYRGPREQYF.

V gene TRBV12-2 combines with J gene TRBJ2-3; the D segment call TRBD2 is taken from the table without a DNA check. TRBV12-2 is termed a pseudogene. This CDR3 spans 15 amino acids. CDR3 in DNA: TGTGCAAGTCGCTTCCCGGGGAGGGGGACAGATACGCAGTATTTT. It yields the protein CASRFPGRGTDTQYF.

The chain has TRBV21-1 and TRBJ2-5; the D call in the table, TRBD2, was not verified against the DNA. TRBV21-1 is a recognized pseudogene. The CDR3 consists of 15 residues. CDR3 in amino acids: CASSKARVGIATQYF. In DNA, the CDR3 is TGTGCCAGCAGCAAAGCACGGGTTGGAATCGCGACCCAGTACTTC.

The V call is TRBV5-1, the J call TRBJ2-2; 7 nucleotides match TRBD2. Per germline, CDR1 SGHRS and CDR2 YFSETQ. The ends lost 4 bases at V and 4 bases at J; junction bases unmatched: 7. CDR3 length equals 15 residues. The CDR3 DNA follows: TGCGCCAGCAGCGACTCCGGGACTATCACCGGGGAGCTGTTTTTT. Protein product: CASSDSGTITGELFF.

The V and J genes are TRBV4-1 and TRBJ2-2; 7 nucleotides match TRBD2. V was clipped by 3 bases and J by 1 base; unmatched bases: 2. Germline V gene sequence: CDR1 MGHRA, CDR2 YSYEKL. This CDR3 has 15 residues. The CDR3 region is CASSQGGWNTGELFF. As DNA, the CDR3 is TGCGCCAGCAGCCAGGGAGGGTGGAACACCGGGGAGCTGTTTTTT.

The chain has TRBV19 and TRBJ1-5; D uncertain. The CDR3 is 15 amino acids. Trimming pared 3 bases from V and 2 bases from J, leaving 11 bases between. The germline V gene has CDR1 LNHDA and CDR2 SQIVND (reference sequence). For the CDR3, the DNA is TGTGCCAGTAGTATGGAGGGTAGGGGCAATCAGCCCCAGCATTTT. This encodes CASSMEGRGNQPQHF.

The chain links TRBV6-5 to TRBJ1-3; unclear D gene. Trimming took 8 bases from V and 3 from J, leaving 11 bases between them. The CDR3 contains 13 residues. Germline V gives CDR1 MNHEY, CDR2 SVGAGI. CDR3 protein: CASLRVGGNTIYF. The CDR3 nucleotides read TGTGCCAGCCTCCGGGTTGGTGGAAACACCATATATTTT.

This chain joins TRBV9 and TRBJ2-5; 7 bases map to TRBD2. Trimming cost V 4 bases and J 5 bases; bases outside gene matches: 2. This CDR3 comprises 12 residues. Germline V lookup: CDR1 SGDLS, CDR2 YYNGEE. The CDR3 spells CASSRSGETQYF. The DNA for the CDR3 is TGTGCCAGCAGCCGTAGCGGGGAGACCCAGTACTTC.

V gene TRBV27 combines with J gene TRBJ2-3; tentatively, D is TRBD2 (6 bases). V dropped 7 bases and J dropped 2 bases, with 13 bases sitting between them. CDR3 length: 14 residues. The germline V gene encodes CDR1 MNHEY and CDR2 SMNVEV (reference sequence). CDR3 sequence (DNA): TGTGCCAGCAAGAATGGAGGGTTCACAGATACGCAGTATTTT. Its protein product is CASKNGGFTDTQYF.

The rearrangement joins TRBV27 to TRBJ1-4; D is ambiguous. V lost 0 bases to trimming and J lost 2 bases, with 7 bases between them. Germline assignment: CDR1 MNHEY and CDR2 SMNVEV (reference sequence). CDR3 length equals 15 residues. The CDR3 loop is CASSLSYNTNEKLFF. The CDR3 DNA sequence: TGTGCCAGCAGTTTATCGTACAATACTAATGAAAAACTGTTTTTT.

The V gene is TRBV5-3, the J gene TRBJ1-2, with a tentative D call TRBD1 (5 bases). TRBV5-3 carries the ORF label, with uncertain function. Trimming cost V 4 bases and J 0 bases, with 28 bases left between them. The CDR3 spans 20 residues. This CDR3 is CARSHRPDGRGEVANYGYTF. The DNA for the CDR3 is TGTGCCAGAAGCCACCGCCCCGACGGACGGGGGGAGGTAGCTAACTATGGCTACACCTTC.

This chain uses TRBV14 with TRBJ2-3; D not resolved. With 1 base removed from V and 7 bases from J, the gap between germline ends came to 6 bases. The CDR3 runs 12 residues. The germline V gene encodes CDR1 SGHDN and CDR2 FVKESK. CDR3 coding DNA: TGTGCCAGCAGCCAAGGTGTTAATACGCAGTATTTT. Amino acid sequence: CASSQGVNTQYF.

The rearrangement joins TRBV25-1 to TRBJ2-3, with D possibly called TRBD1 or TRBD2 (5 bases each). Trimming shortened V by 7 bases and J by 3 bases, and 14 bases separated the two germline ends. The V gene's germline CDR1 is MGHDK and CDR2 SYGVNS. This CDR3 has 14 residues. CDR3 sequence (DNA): TGTGCCAGCACCACGGCTGGGGGAACAGATACGCAGTATTTT. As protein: CASTTAGGTDTQYF.

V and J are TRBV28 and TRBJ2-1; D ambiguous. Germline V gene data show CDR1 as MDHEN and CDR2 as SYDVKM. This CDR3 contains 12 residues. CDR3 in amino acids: CTSQEKNNEQFF. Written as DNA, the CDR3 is TGTACCTCTCAGGAGAAGAACAATGAGCAGTTCTTC.

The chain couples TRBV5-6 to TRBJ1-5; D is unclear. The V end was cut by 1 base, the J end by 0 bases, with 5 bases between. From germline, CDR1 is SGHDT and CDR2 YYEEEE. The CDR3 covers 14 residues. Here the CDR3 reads CASSLFISNQPQHF. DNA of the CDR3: TGTGCCAGCAGCTTGTTTATTAGCAATCAGCCCCAGCATTTT. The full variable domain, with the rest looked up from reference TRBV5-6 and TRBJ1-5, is DAGVTQSPTHLIKTRGQQVTLRCSPKSGHDTVSWYQQALGQGPQFIFQYYEEEERQRGNFPDRFSGHQFPNYSSELNVNALLLGDSALYLCASSLFISNQPQHFGDGTRLSIL.

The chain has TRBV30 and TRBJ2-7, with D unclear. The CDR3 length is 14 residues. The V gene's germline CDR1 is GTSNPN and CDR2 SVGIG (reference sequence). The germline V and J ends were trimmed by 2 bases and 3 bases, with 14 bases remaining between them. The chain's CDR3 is CAWSIAARYYEQYF. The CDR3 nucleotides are TGTGCCTGGAGTATCGCGGCCCGATACTACGAGCAGTACTTC.

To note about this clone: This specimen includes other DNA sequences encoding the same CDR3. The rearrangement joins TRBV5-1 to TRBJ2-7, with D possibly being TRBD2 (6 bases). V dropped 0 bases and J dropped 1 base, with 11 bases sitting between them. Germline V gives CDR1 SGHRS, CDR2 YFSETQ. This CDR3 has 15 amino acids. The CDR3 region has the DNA TGCGCCAGCAGCTTGGGAGGGACTGCTTCCTACGAGCAGTACTTC. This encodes CASSLGGTASYEQYF.

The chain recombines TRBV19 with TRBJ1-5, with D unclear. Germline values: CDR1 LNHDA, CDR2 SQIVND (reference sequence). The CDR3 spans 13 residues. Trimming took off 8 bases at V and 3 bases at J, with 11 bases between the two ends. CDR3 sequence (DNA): TGTGCCAGTGAGACCGGGAACAATCAGCCCCAGCATTTT. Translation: CASETGNNQPQHF. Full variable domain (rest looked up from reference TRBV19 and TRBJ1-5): DGGITQSPKYLFRKEGQNVTLSCEQNLNHDAMYWYRQDPGQGLRLIYYSQIVNDFQKGDIAEGYSVSREKKESFPLTVTSAQKNPTAFYLCASETGNNQPQHFGDGTRLSIL.

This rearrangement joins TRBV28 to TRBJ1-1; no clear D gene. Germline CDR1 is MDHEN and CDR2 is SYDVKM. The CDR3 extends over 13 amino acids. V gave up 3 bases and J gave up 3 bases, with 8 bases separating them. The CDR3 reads CASSLSSYTEAFF. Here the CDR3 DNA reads TGTGCCAGCAGTTTGTCCAGCTACACTGAAGCTTTCTTT.

The CDR3 region is CSATTGAEAFF. The CDR3 DNA follows: TGCAGTGCCACAACGGGGGCTGAAGCTTTCTTT. V is TRBV20-1 and J is TRBJ1-1; TRBD1 is a possible D gene (5 bases). The CDR3 has 11 amino acids. Germline CDR1 is DFQATT and CDR2 is SNEGSKA (reference sequence). V gave up 6 bases and J gave up 6 bases, with 11 bases separating them.

The CDR3 DNA reads as TGTGCCACGGGAAGGGGTGGGGACTATGGCTACACCTTC. This translates into CATGRGGDYGYTF. V gene TRBV6-5 combines with J gene TRBJ1-2; D may be TRBD1 (5 bases). Germline V CDR1 and CDR2: MNHEY, SVGAGI. The CDR3 is made up of 13 amino acids. V was pared by 10 bases and J by 3 bases, with 15 bases between.

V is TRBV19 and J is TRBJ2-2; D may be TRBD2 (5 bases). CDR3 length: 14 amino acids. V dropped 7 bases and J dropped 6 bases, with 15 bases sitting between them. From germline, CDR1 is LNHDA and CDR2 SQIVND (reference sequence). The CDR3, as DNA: TGTGCCAGTACCCTTCAGGACGGGGCCGGGGAGCTGTTTTTT. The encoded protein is CASTLQDGAGELFF.

The CDR3 is CASSFQGTDTQYF. The CDR3 bases are TGTGCCAGCAGCTTCCAGGGCACAGATACGCAGTATTTT. V gene TRBV5-8 combines with J gene TRBJ2-3; the D is unclear. V shed 2 bases and J shed 1 base, with 5 bases lying between them. CDR1 and CDR2 (germline): SGHTS, YDEGEE. The CDR3 consists of 13 residues.

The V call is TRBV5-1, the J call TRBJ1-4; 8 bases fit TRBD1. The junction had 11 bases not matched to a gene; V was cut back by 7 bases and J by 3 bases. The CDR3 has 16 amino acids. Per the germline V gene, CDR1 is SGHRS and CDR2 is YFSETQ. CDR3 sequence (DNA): TGCGCCAGCTCCCTCGAGGGGGGACAGGCTAATGAAAAACTGTTTTTT. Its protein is CASSLEGGQANEKLFF.

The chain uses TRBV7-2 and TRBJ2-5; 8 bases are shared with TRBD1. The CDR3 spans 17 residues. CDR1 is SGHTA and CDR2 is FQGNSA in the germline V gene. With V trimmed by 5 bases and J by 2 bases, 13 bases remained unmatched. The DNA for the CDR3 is TGTGCCAGCAGCCTCACTCTAAACCGGGACAGGCAAGAGACCCAGTACTTC. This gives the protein CASSLTLNRDRQETQYF.